Shown below are 28 T cell receptor beta chains from a single sample sequenced in a study of blood T cells in healthy people across ages. Through a sample-barcoded 5' primer and a J-beta primer mix, a second PCR was run for roughly 6 to 11 cycles. In TCRdb, the 5' RACE reads were re-called with MiXCR into one record per CDR3 protein. This sample yields about 1.4 million distinct CDR3 sequences, of which around 59% are seen a single time; 6.5% to 8% belongs to the top ten. Material: blood. The receptor set was obtained from a man aged 18 to 30 in good health.

This clonotype was seen a handful of times. J is TRBJ1-5 and V is TRBV20-1, with D perhaps matching TRBD1 (6 bases). V lost 3 bases, J lost 5 bases, and 14 bases lay in between. The CDR3 runs to 14 residues. CDR1 is DFQATT, CDR2 SNEGSKA, per germline (reference sequence). The CDR3 sequence: CSARALDSDQPQHF. CDR3 DNA: TGCAGTGCTAGGGCATTGGACAGTGATCAGCCCCAGCATTTT.

The genes are TRBV12-3 or TRBV12-4 and TRBJ2-3; D is possibly TRBD1 (5 bases). With 9 bases removed from V and 4 bases from J, the gap between germline ends came to 17 bases. This CDR3 spans 14 amino acids. DNA for the CDR3: TGTGCCAGTACTTGGGGCGAGCGCGCAGATACGCAGTATTTT. This gives the protein CASTWGERADTQYF.

In its sample, this clonotype was seen a few times. This rearrangement joins TRBV20-1 to TRBJ2-5; 10 nucleotides match TRBD1. The V and J ends lost 4 bases and 1 base, in that order; junction bases with no gene match: 3. This CDR3 region has 14 residues. Germline CDR1 DFQATT, CDR2 SNEGSKA (reference sequence). CDR3: CSATRTGGQETQYF. CDR3 DNA: TGCAGTGCTACAAGGACAGGGGGCCAAGAGACCCAGTACTTC.

This clonotype was seen only a few times. The chain's CDR3 is CASSQGLTGNEQFF. The CDR3 DNA reads as TGCGCCAGCAGCCAAGGTCTGACTGGAAATGAGCAGTTCTTC. The chain combines TRBV4-1 with TRBJ2-1, with D hard to call. There are 14 residues in the CDR3. V lost 1 base to trimming and J lost 7 bases, with 11 bases between them. CDR1 and CDR2 (germline): MGHRA, YSYEKL.

The rearrangement links TRBV9 to TRBJ1-1, with 9 bases identical to TRBD1. This CDR3 comprises 15 residues. The V segment lost 4 bases and the J segment 6 bases; nucleotides outside the gene matches: 10. Germline CDR1 is SGDLS and CDR2 is YYNGEE. CDR3 protein: CASSPGQGTGAEAFF. In DNA form, the CDR3 reads TGTGCCAGCAGCCCAGGACAGGGGACGGGGGCTGAAGCTTTCTTT.

The rearrangement joins TRBV7-6 to TRBJ2-1; D may be TRBD1 or TRBD2 (6 bases each). Germline assignment: CDR1 SGHVS and CDR2 FNYEAQ. The germline V and J ends were trimmed by 1 base and 9 bases, with 13 bases remaining between them. This CDR3 comprises 14 residues. This chain's CDR3 is CASSLVRGAAEQFF. The CDR3 bases are TGTGCCAGCAGCTTAGTTAGGGGGGCGGCTGAGCAGTTCTTC.

This chain uses TRBV20-1 with TRBJ2-4, with 7 bases aligning to TRBD1. The J call is uncertain, as TRBJ2-7 better fits the DNA end. Germline V lookup: CDR1 DFQATT, CDR2 SNEGSKA (reference sequence). This CDR3 is 15 amino acids long. CDR3 loop: CSAPPTGKGAYEQYF. In DNA, the CDR3 is TGCAGTGCCCCGCCGACAGGGAAAGGTGCCTACGAGCAGTACTTC.

The chain joins TRBV20-1 to TRBJ1-5; TRBD1 aligns across 7 bases. V lost 6 bases to trimming and J lost 6 bases; unmatched junction nucleotides: 11. This CDR3 is 14 amino acids long. From germline, CDR1 is DFQATT and CDR2 SNEGSKA (reference sequence). DNA for the CDR3: TGCAGTGCGCACCGGGACAGAGCGTCTCAGCCCCAGCATTTT. Translated, it gives CSAHRDRASQPQHF.

This clonotype appeared a few times. The V and J genes are TRBV10-3 and TRBJ2-7; the match to TRBD1 covers 9 bases. Germline V gene sequence: CDR1 ENHRY, CDR2 SYGVKD. V lost 5 bases and J lost 4; bases outside the gene matches: 15. There are 17 residues in the CDR3. Here the CDR3 reads CAISTTGGHGEPYEQYF. CDR3 DNA sequence: TGTGCCATCAGTACGACAGGGGGACACGGGGAACCGTACGAGCAGTACTTC.

The rearrangement links TRBV28 to TRBJ1-4; the D is unclear. Germline V lookup: CDR1 MDHEN, CDR2 SYDVKM. Trimming left V 3 bases short and J 10 bases short, with 6 bases between. CDR3 length: 11 amino acids. CDR3 coding DNA: TGTGCCAGCAGTTTGCCAGGAAAACTGTTTTTT. It encodes CASSLPGKLFF. Variable domain in full (rest from reference TRBV28 and TRBJ1-4): DVKVTQSSRYLVKRTGEKVFLECVQDMDHENMFWYRQDPGLGLRLIYFSYDVKMKEKGDIPEGYSVSREKKERFSLILESASTNQTSMYLCASSLPGKLFFGSGTQLSVL.

The V gene is TRBV5-6, the J gene TRBJ1-1, with D possibly TRBD1 on 5 matching bases. V gave up 2 bases and J gave up 4 bases, with 15 bases separating them. This CDR3 spans 15 amino acids. Germline CDR1 SGHDT, CDR2 YYEEEE. CDR3 in DNA: TGTGCCAGCAGCTTTGCCCGCTACAGGAGCACTGAAGCTTTCTTT. Amino acids: CASSFARYRSTEAFF.

Of note for this clonotype: An end of the junction differs from the germline gene, which may be a read error. The genes are TRBV4-1 and TRBJ1-2; 7 bases agree with TRBD1. This CDR3 is built from 14 residues. The V gene's germline CDR1 is MGHRA and CDR2 YSYEKL. DNA for the CDR3: TGCGCCAGCAGCCAAACTGACAGGGTATATGGCCACACCTTC. Translated: CASSQTDRVYGHTF.

This clonotype was counted only a few times. The V call is TRBV4-1, the J call TRBJ2-2; D is ambiguous. This CDR3 contains 14 residues. Germline loops: CDR1 MGHRA, CDR2 YSYEKL. Deletions cut 3 bases from V and 4 bases from J, with 9 bases between. The CDR3 DNA reads as TGCGCCAGCAGCCAGTACACGGGCACCGGGGAGCTGTTTTTT. Translated: CASSQYTGTGELFF.

The rearrangement links TRBV6-5 to TRBJ2-3; D perhaps matches TRBD2 (6 bases). Germline lookup yields CDR1 MNHEY and CDR2 SVGAGI. The V and J ends lost 4 bases and 6 bases respectively, with 20 bases between them. The CDR3 extends over 16 amino acids. The CDR3 bases are TGTGCCAGCAGTTTCCACCTGGGGCGGAGGGAGGATACGCAGTATTTT. Encoded protein: CASSFHLGRREDTQYF.

The chain links TRBV18 to TRBJ2-5, with D uncertain. The tail of the sequence fits TRBJ2-7 better, so the J call may be wrong. Germline loops: CDR1 KGHSH, CDR2 LQKENI. The CDR3 loop spans 13 amino acids. CDR3 amino acids: CASSPPSKYEQYF. The CDR3 nucleotides read TGTGCCAGCTCACCCCCGAGCAAGTACGAGCAGTACTTC.

The chain recombines TRBV12-3 or TRBV12-4 with TRBJ1-2; TRBD1 aligns across 11 bases. This CDR3 is built from 13 residues. The J segment lost 6 bases and the V segment lost 8 bases, leaving 5 bases of the junction unmatched. This CDR3 is CASGGQGAHGYTF. The CDR3 nucleotides read TGTGCCAGCGGAGGACAGGGGGCTCATGGCTACACCTTC.

The chain has TRBV11-2 and TRBJ2-5; 9 bases map to TRBD2. The J call may be mistaken, given a closer DNA end match to TRBJ2-7. Germline loops: CDR1 SGHAT, CDR2 FQNNGV. The CDR3 contains 15 residues. CDR3 bases: TGTGCCAGCAGCTTCAATAGCGGGAGTCTCTACGAGCAGTACTTC. It encodes CASSFNSGSLYEQYF.

V and J are TRBV27 and TRBJ2-5; D not resolved. Germline V CDR1 and CDR2: MNHEY, SMNVEV (reference sequence). This CDR3 has 13 amino acids. V was shortened by 2 bases and J by 3 bases, with 7 bases between the two germline ends. CDR3 sequence reads: CASSLIDEETQYF. CDR3 nucleotide sequence: TGTGCCAGCAGTTTAATTGACGAAGAGACCCAGTACTTC.

The V call is TRBV2, the J call TRBJ1-5, with D possibly matching TRBD1 (6 bases). The germline V gene has CDR1 SNHLY and CDR2 FYNNEI. V lost 1 base to trimming and J lost 3 bases, with 16 bases between them. This CDR3 spans 17 amino acids. The CDR3 is CASSEEGGGPLNQPQHF. The CDR3 DNA sequence: TGTGCCAGCAGTGAAGAGGGTGGGGGGCCCCTCAATCAGCCCCAGCATTTT.

In this sample, this clonotype turned up once. Here the CDR3 reads CSARFAAGLYNEQFF. Here the CDR3 DNA reads TGCAGTGCTAGGTTCGCGGCGGGGCTTTACAATGAGCAGTTCTTC. The chain carries TRBV20-1 and TRBJ2-1; D might be TRBD2 (6 bases). The germline V gene encodes CDR1 DFQATT and CDR2 SNEGSKA (reference sequence). With 3 bases removed from V and 4 bases from J, the gap between germline ends came to 16 bases. This CDR3 has 15 amino acids.

This clonotype was recorded a few times. The CDR3 DNA follows: TGTGCCAGCAGTACGGGACAGGGGGAAAAGGATACGCAGTATTTT. Translating gives CASSTGQGEKDTQYF. This sequence joins TRBV12-3 or TRBV12-4 and TRBJ2-3; 11 bases map to TRBD1. V lost 5 bases, J lost 6 bases, and 7 bases stayed unmatched. CDR3 size: 15 residues.

This clonotype was observed a handful of times. The chain recombines TRBV10-3 with TRBJ2-3; 8 nucleotides agree with TRBD2. CDR3 length: 18 residues. Germline loops: CDR1 ENHRY, CDR2 SYGVKD. Trimming cost V 2 bases and J 2 bases; bases outside gene matches: 12. CDR3 residues: CAISEPAKKAGDTDTQYF. The CDR3 DNA follows: TGTGCCATCAGTGAGCCAGCCAAAAAAGCGGGAGACACAGATACGCAGTATTTT.

This clonotype turned up a few times. V is TRBV20-1 and J is TRBJ1-2; D unclear. Germline V gives CDR1 DFQATT, CDR2 SNEGSKA (reference sequence). This CDR3 is built from 15 residues. The chain's CDR3 is CSLGQEGSFYYGYTF. As DNA, the CDR3 is TGCAGCCTAGGCCAAGAGGGCAGTTTCTACTATGGCTACACCTTC.

The chain uses TRBV5-1 and TRBJ2-3; D may be TRBD2 (6 bases). Germline CDR1 is SGHRS and CDR2 is YFSETQ. The germline V and J ends were trimmed by 2 bases and 5 bases, with 15 bases remaining between them. This CDR3 region has 15 residues. CDR3 nucleotide sequence: TGCGCCAGCAGCTTAAGCGGAGGGCCGGGAGATACGCAGTATTTT. As protein: CASSLSGGPGDTQYF.

The CDR3 DNA follows: TGTGCCAGCTCACCGATCCCCGACCCGAGCTACGAGCAGTACTTC. This translates into CASSPIPDPSYEQYF. V usage is TRBV18 and J usage is TRBJ2-7; no reliable D call. Trimming left V 3 bases short and J 3 bases short, with 15 bases between. In germline, CDR1 is KGHSH, CDR2 LQKENI. The CDR3 length is 15 residues.

This chain joins TRBV20-1 and TRBJ2-1, with D unclear. The CDR3 sequence is 13 residues long. Germline loops: CDR1 DFQATT, CDR2 SNEGSKA (reference sequence). V lost 8 bases to trimming and J lost 0 bases, with 11 bases between them. The DNA of the CDR3 is TGCAGTTCAGTATGGAGCTCCTACAATGAGCAGTTCTTC. It specifies CSSVWSSYNEQFF.

The chain employs TRBV5-1 and TRBJ2-5; 11 positions agree with TRBD2. Matching the DNA end better, TRBJ2-7 makes the J call doubtful. Germline CDR1 is SGHRS and CDR2 is YFSETQ. The CDR3 is 14 amino acids. This chain's CDR3 is CASSFGLAGHEQYF. CDR3 DNA: TGCGCCAGCAGCTTTGGACTAGCGGGCCACGAGCAGTACTTC.

V is TRBV29-1 and J is TRBJ2-7; D is perhaps TRBD2 (7 bases). V was trimmed by 7 bases and J by 4 bases, leaving 14 bases between them. The germline gives CDR1 SQVTM, CDR2 ANQGSEA. This CDR3 contains 12 residues. The CDR3 DNA reads TGCAGCGGTGGGGGGGGCTTATACGAGCAGTACTTC. Translated, it gives CSGGGGLYEQYF.